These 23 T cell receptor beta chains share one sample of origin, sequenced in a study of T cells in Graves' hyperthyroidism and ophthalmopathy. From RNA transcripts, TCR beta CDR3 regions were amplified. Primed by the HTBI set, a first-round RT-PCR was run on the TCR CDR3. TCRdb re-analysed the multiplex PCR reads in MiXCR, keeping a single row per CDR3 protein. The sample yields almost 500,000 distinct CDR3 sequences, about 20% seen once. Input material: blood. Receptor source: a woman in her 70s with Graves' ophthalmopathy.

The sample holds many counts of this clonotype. The CDR3: CASSLSLQETQYF. CDR3 DNA: TGTGCCAGCTCACTCTCTCTCCAAGAGACCCAGTACTTC. The chain couples TRBV18 to TRBJ2-5; no clear D gene. CDR1 and CDR2 from the germline V gene are KGHSH and LQKENI. V lost 4 bases and J 1 base, leaving 7 bases between the germline ends. CDR3 size: 13 residues.

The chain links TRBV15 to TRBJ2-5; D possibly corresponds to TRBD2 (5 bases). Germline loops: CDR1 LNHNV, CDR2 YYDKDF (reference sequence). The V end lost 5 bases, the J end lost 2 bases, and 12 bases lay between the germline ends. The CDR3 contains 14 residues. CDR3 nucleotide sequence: TGTGCCACCAGCGGTACTAGGGCACAAGAGACCCAGTACTTC. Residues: CATSGTRAQETQYF. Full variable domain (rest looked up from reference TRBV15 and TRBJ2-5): DAMVIQNPRYQVTQFGKPVTLSCSQTLNHNVMYWYQQKSSQAPKLLFHYYDKDFNNEADTPDNFQSRRPNTSFCFLDIRSPGLGDTAMYLCATSGTRAQETQYFGPGTRLLVL.

CDR3 in amino acids: CASSLRTENEKLFF. CDR3 nucleotide sequence: TGTGCCAGCAGCTTAAGGACAGAAAATGAAAAACTGTTTTTT. The chain links TRBV5-6 to TRBJ1-4; TRBD1 might be the D (6 bases). This CDR3 is built from 14 residues. Trimming pared 2 bases from V and 5 bases from J, leaving 10 bases between. Germline V gene sequence: CDR1 SGHDT, CDR2 YYEEEE.

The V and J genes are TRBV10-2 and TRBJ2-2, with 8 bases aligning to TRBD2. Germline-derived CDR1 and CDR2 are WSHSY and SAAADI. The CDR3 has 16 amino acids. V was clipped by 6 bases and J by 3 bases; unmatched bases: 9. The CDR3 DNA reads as TGCGCCAGCAGAACCGGGACTAGGAAGGACACCGGGGAGCTGTTTTTT. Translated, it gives CASRTGTRKDTGELFF.

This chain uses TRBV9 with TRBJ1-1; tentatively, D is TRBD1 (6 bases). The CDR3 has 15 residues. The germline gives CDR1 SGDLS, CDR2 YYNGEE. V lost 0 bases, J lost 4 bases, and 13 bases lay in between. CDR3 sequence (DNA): TGTGCCAGCAGCGTAGTGGGGGGGCCGCCCACTGAAGCTTTCTTT. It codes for CASSVVGGPPTEAFF. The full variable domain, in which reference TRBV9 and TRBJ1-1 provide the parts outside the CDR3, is DSGVTQTPKHLITATGQRVTLRCSPRSGDLSVYWYQQSLDQGLQFLIQYYNGEERAKGNILERFSAQQFPDLHSELNLSSLELGDSALYFCASSVVGGPPTEAFFGQGTRLTVV.

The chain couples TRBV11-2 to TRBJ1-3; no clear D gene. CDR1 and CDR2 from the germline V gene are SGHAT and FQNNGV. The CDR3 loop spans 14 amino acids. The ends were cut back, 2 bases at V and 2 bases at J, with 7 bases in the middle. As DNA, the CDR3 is TGTGCCAGCAGCTTACCGGCCACTGGAAACACCATATATTTT. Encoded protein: CASSLPATGNTIYF.

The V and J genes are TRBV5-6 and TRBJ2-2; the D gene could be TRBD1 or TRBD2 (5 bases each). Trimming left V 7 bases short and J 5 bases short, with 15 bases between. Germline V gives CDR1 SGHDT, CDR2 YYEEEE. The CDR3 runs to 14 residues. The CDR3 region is CASEGLGRTGELFF. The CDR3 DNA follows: TGTGCCAGCGAGGGGCTAGGAAGGACCGGGGAGCTGTTTTTT.

CDR3 sequence (DNA): TGCAGTGCTAGTGAAGGGTACACTGAAGCTTTCTTT. It is translated as CSASEGYTEAFF. The chain has TRBV20-1 and TRBJ1-1; no reliable D call. The CDR3 contains 12 residues. V dropped 3 bases and J dropped 3 bases, with 8 bases sitting between them. Germline assignment: CDR1 DFQATT and CDR2 SNEGSKA (reference sequence).

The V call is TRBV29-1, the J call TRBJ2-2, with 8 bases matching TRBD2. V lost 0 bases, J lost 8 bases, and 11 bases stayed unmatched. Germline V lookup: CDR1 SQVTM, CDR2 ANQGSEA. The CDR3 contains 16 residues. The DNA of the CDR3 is TGCAGCGTTGAAGATCTAGGCCTAGCGGGCGGTGGGGAGCTGTTTTTT. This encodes CSVEDLGLAGGGELFF.

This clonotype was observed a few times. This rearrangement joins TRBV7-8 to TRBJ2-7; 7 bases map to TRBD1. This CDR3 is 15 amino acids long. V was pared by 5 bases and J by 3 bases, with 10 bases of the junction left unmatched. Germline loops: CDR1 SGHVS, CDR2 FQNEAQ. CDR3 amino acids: CASSGSGTELYEQYF. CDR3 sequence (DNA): TGTGCCAGCAGCGGATCCGGGACAGAGCTCTACGAGCAGTACTTC.

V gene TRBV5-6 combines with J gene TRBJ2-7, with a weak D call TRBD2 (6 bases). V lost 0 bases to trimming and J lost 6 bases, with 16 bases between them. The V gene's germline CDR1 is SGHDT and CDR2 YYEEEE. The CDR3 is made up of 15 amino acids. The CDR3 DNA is TGTGCCAGCAGCTTGGACCCGGGAGATGGGCGCGAGCAGTACTTC. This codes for CASSLDPGDGREQYF.

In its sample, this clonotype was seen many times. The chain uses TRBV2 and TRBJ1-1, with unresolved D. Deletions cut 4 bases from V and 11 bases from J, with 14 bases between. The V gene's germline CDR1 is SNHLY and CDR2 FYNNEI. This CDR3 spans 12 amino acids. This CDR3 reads CASSVNPWSAFF. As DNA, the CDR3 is TGTGCCAGCAGTGTAAACCCCTGGTCGGCTTTCTTT. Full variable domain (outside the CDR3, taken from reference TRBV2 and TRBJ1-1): EPEVTQTPSHQVTQMGQEVILRCVPISNHLYFYWYRQILGQKVEFLVSFYNNEISEKSEIFDDQFSVERPDGSNFTLKIRSTKLEDSAMYFCASSVNPWSAFFGQGTRLTVV.

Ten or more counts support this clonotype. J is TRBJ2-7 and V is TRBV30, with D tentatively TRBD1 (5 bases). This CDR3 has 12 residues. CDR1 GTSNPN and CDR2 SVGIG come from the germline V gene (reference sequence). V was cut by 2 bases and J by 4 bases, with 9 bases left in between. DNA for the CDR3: TGTGCCTGGAGTATCCAGGGTTACGAGCAGTACTTC. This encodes CAWSIQGYEQYF.

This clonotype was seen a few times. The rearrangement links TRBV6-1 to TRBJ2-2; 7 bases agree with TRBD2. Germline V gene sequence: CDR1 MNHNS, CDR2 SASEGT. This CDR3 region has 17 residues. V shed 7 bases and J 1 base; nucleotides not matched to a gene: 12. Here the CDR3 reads CASIRDYRPMNTGELFF. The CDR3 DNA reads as TGTGCCAGCATTCGGGACTACCGCCCAATGAACACCGGGGAGCTGTTTTTT.

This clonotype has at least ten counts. The DNA of the CDR3 is TGTGCCAGCAACACTCTAGCGGGAGTTGCAGATACGCAGTATTTT. Translation: CASNTLAGVADTQYF. The V call is TRBV28, the J call TRBJ2-3; 10 bases agree with TRBD2. The V gene end was trimmed by 7 bases and the J gene end by 4 bases; junction bases not matched to a gene: 8. CDR1 is MDHEN, CDR2 SYDVKM, per germline. The CDR3 extends over 15 amino acids.

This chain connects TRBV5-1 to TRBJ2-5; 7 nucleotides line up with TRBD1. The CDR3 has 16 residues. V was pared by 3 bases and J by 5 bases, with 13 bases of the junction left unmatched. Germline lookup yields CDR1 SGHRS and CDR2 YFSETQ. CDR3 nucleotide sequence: TGCGCCAGCAGCTACTTTTCGACAGGGAATGAGGAGACCCAGTACTTC. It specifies CASSYFSTGNEETQYF.

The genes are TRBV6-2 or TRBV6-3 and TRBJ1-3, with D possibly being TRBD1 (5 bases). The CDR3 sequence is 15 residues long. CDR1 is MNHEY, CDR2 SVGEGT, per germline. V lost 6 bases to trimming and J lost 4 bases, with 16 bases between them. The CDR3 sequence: CASSALAGTGNTIYF. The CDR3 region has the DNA TGTGCCAGCAGCGCCCTGGCAGGGACCGGAAACACCATATATTTT.

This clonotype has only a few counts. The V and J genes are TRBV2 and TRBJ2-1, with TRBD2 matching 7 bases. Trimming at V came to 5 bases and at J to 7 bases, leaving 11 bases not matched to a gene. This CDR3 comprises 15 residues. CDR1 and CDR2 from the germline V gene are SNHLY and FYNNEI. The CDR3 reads CASSFRTLSGNEQFF. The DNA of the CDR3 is TGTGCCAGCAGTTTCAGAACCCTTAGCGGGAATGAGCAGTTCTTC.

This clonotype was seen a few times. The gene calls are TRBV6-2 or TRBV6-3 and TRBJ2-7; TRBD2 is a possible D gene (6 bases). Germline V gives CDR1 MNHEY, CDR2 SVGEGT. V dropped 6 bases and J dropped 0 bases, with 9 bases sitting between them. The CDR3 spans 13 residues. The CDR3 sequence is CASRGSGSYEQYF. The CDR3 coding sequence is TGTGCCAGCAGGGGTAGCGGCTCCTACGAGCAGTACTTC.

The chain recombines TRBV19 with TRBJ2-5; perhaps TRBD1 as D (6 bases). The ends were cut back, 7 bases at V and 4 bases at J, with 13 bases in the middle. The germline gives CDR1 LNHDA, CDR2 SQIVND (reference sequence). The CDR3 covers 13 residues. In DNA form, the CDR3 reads TGTGCCAGTAAACGACAGGCAACAGAGACCCAGTACTTC. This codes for CASKRQATETQYF. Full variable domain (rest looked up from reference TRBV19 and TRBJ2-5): DGGITQSPKYLFRKEGQNVTLSCEQNLNHDAMYWYRQDPGQGLRLIYYSQIVNDFQKGDIAEGYSVSREKKESFPLTVTSAQKNPTAFYLCASKRQATETQYFGPGTRLLVL.

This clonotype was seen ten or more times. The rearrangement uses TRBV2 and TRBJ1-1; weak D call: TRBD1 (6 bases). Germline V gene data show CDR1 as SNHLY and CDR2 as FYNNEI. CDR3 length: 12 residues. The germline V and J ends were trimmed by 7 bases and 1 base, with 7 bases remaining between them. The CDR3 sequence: CASNRENTEAFF. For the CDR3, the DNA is TGTGCCAGCAACAGGGAGAACACTGAAGCTTTCTTT.

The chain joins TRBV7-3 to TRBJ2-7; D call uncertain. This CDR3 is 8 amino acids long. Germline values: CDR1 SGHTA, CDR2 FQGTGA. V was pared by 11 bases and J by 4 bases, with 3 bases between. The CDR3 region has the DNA TGTGCCCGTTACGAGCAGTACTTC. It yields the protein CARYEQYF.

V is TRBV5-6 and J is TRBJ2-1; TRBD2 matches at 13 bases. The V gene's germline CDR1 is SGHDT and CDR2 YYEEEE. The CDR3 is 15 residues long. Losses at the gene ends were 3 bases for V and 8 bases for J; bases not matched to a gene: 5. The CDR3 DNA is TGTGCCAGCAGCTGGACTAGCGGGAGCTATGATGAGCAGTTCTTC. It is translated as CASSWTSGSYDEQFF. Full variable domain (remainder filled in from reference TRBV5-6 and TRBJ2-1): DAGVTQSPTHLIKTRGQQVTLRCSPKSGHDTVSWYQQALGQGPQFIFQYYEEEERQRGNFPDRFSGHQFPNYSSELNVNALLLGDSALYLCASSWTSGSYDEQFFGPGTRLTVL.